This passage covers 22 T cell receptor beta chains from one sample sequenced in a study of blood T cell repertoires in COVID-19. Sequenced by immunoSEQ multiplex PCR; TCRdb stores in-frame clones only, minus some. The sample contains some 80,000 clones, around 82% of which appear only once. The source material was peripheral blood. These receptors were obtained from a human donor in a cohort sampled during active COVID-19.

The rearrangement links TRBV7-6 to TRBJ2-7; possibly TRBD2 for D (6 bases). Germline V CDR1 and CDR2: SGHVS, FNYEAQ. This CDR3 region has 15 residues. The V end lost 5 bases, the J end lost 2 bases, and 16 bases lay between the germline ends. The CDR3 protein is CASSPQGGPTYEQYF. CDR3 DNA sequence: TGTGCCAGCAGCCCCCAGGGAGGACCGACCTACGAGCAGTACTTC.

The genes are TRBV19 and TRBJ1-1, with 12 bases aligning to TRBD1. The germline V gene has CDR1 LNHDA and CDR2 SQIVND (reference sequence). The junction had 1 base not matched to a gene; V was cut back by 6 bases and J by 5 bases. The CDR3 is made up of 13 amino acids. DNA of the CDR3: TGTGCCAGTAGGGGACAGGGGGCGACTGAAGCTTTCTTT. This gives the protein CASRGQGATEAFF.

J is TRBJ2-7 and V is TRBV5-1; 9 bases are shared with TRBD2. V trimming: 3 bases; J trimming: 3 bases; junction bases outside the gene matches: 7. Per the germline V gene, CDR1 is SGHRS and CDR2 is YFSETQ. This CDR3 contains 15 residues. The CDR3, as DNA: TGCGCCAGCAGCTGGGATAGCGGGGGCAGCTACGAGCAGTACTTC. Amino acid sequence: CASSWDSGGSYEQYF.

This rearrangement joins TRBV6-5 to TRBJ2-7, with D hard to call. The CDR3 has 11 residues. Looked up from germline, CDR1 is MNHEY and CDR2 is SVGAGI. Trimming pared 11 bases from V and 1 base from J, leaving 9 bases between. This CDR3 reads CAVGGSYEQYF. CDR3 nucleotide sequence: TGTGCCGTCGGCGGATCCTACGAGCAGTACTTC.

CDR3 in amino acids: CASSPGTERAEAFF. CDR3 in DNA: TGTGCCAGCTCACCCGGGACAGAGAGAGCTGAAGCTTTCTTT. The rearrangement links TRBV18 to TRBJ1-1; 7 bases are shared with TRBD1. With V trimmed by 3 bases and J by 6 bases, 7 bases remained unmatched. This CDR3 is 14 amino acids long. Per germline, CDR1 KGHSH and CDR2 LQKENI.

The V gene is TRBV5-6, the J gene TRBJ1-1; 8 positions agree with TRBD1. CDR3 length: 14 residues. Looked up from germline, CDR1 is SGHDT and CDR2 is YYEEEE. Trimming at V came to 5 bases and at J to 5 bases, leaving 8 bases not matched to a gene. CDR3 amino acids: CASSRDRRGTEAFF. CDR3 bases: TGTGCCAGCAGTCGGGACAGGAGAGGAACTGAAGCTTTCTTT. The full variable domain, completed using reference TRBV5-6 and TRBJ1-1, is DAGVTQSPTHLIKTRGQQVTLRCSPKSGHDTVSWYQQALGQGPQFIFQYYEEEERQRGNFPDRFSGHQFPNYSSELNVNALLLGDSALYLCASSRDRRGTEAFFGQGTRLTVV.

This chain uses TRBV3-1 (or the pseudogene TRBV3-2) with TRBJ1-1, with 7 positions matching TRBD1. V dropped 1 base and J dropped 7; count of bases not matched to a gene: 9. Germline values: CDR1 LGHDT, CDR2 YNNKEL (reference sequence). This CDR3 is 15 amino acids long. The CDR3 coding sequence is TGTGCCAGCAGCCAAGCCGGGACAGTCATAAGTGAAGCTTTCTTT. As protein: CASSQAGTVISEAFF.

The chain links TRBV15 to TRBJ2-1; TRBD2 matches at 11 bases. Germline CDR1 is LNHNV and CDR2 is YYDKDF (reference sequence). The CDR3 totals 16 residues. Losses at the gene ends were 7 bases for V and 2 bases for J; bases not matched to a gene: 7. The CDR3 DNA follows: TGTGCCACCAAGACAGGGACTAGCGGCCCCTACAATGAGCAGTTCTTC. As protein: CATKTGTSGPYNEQFF.

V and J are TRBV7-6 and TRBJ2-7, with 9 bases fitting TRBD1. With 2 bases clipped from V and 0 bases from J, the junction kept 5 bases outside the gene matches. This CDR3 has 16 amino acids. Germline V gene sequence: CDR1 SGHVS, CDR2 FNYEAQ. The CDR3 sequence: CASSLWGTGSSYEQYF. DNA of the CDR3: TGTGCCAGCAGCTTATGGGGGACAGGGAGCTCCTACGAGCAGTACTTC.

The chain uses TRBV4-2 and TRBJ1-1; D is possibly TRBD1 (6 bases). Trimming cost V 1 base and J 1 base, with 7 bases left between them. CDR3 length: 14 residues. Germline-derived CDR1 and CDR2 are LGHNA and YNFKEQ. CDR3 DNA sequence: TGTGCCAGCAGCCAAGGGACAGAGAACACTGAAGCTTTCTTT. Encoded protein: CASSQGTENTEAFF.

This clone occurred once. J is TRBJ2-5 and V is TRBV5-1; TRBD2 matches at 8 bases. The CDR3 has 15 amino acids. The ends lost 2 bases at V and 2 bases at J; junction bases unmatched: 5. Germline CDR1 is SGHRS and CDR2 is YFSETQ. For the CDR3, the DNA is TGCGCCAGCAGCTTTAGCGGGGAACGACAAGAGACCCAGTACTTC. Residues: CASSFSGERQETQYF.

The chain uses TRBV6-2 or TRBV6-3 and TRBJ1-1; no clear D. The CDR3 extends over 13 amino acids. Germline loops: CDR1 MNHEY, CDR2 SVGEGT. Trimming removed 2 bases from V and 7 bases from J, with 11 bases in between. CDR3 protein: CASSYLPDFEAFF. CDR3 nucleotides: TGTGCCAGCAGTTACCTTCCAGATTTTGAAGCTTTCTTT.

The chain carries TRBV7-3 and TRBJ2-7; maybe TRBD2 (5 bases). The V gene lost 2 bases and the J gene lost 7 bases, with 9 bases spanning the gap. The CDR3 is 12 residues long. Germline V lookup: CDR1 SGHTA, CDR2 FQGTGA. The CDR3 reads CASSLGGGEQYF. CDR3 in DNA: TGTGCCAGCAGCTTAGGCGGCGGGGAGCAGTACTTC. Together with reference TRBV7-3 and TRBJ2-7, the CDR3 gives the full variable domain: GAGVSQTPSNKVTEKGKYVELRCDPISGHTALYWYRQSLGQGPEFLIYFQGTGAADDSGLPNDRFFAVRPEGSVSTLKIQRTERGDSAVYLCASSLGGGEQYFGPGTRLTVT.

The CDR3 loop is CASSLDVTAGLYEQYF. In nucleotides, the CDR3 is TGTGCCAGCAGCTTAGATGTTACAGCAGGGCTCTACGAGCAGTACTTC. The chain carries TRBV11-2 and TRBJ2-7; TRBD1 might be the D (5 bases). V lost 0 bases and J lost 3, with 15 bases in between. Per the germline V gene, CDR1 is SGHAT and CDR2 is FQNNGV. The CDR3 extends over 16 amino acids. Using reference TRBV11-2 and TRBJ2-7 for the parts outside the CDR3, the full variable domain is EAGVAQSPRYKIIEKRQSVAFWCNPISGHATLYWYQQILGQGPKLLIQFQNNGVVDDSQLPKDRFSAERLKGVDSTLKIQPAKLEDSAVYLCASSLDVTAGLYEQYFGPGTRLTVT.

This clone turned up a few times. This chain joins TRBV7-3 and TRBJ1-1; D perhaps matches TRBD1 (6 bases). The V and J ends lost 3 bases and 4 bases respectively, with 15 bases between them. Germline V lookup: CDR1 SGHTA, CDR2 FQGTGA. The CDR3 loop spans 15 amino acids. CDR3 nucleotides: TGTGCCAGCAGCTTGACAGGTGAGGGGATCACTGAAGCTTTCTTT. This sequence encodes CASSLTGEGITEAFF.

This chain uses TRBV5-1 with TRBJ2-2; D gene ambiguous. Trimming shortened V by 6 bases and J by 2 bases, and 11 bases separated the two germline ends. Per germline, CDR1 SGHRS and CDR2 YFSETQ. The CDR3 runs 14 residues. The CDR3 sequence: CASTTTANTGELFF. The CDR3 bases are TGCGCCAGCACTACTACCGCTAACACCGGGGAGCTGTTTTTT. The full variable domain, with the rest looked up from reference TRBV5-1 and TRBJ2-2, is KAGVTQTPRYLIKTRGQQVTLSCSPISGHRSVSWYQQTPGQGLQFLFEYFSETQRNKGNFPGRFSGRQFSNSRSEMNVSTLELGDSALYLCASTTTANTGELFFGEGSRLTVL.

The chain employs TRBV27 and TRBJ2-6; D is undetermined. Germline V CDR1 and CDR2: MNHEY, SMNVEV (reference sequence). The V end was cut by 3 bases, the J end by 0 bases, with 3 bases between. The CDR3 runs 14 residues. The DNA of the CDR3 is TGTGCCAGCAGTTTGAGCTCTGGGGCCAACGTCCTGACTTTC. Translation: CASSLSSGANVLTF.

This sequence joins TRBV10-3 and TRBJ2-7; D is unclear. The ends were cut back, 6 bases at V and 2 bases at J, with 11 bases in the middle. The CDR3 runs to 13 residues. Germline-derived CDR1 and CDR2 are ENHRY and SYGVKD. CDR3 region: CAIRPLGTYEQYF. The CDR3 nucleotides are TGTGCCATCAGACCTCTAGGAACCTACGAGCAGTACTTC.

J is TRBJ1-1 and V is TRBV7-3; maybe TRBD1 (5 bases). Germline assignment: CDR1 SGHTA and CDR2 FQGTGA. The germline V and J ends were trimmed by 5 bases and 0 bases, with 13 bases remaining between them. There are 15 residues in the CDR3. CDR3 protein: CASSQRGNMNTEAFF. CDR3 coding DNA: TGTGCCAGCAGCCAAAGGGGAAACATGAACACTGAAGCTTTCTTT.

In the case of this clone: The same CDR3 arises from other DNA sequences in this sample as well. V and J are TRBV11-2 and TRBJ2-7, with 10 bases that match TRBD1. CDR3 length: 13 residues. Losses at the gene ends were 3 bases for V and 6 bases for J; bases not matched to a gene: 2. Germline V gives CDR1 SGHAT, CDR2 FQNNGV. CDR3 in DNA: TGTGCCAGCAGCTTGGACAGGGGGGTCGAGCAGTACTTC. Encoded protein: CASSLDRGVEQYF.

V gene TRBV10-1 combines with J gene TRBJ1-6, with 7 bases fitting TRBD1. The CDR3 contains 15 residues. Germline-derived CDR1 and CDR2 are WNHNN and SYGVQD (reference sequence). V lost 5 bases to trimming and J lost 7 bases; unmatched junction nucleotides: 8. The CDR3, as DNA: TGCGCCAGCAGTAGCCTGGGACAGCGCAATTCACCCCTCCACTTT. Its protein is CASSSLGQRNSPLHF.

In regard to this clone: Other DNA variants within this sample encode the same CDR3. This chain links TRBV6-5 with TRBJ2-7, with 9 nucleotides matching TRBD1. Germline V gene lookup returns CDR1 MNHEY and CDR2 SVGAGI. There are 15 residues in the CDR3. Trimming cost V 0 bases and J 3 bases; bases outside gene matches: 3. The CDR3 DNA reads TGTGCCAGCAGTTACTCGACAGGGGGAGACTACGAGCAGTACTTC. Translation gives CASSYSTGGDYEQYF.